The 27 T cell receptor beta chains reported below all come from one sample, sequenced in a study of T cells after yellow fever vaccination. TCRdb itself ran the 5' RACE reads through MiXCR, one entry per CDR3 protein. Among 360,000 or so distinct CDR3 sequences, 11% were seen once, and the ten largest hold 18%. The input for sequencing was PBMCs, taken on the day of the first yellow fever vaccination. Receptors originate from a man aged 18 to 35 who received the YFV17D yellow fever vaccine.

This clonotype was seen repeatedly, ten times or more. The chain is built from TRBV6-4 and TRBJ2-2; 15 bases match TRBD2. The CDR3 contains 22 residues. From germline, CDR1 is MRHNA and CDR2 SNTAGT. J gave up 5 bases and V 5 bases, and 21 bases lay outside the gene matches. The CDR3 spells CASSHPNLFGLAGGRRTGELFF. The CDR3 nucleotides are TGTGCCAGCAGTCACCCCAACTTATTCGGACTAGCGGGGGGGCGACGAACCGGGGAGCTGTTTTTT.

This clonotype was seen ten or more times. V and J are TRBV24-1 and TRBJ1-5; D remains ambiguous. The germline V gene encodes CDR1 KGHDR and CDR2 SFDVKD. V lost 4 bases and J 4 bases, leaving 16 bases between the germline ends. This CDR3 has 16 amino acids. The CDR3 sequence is CATSDPSASLNQPQHF. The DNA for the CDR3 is TGTGCCACCAGTGACCCCAGTGCGTCACTGAATCAGCCCCAGCATTTT.

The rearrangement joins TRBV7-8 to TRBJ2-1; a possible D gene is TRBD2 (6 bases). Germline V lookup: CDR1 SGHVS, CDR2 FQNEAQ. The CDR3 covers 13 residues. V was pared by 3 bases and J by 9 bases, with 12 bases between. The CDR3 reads CASSFSGVGEQFF. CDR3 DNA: TGTGCCAGCAGCTTCTCGGGGGTGGGTGAGCAGTTCTTC.

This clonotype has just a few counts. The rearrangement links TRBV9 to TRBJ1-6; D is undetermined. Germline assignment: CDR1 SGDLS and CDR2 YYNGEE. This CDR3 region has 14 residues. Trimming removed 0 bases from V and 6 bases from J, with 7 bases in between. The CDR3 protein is CASSVDGINSPLHF. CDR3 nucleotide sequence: TGTGCCAGCAGCGTAGATGGGATTAATTCACCCCTCCACTTT.

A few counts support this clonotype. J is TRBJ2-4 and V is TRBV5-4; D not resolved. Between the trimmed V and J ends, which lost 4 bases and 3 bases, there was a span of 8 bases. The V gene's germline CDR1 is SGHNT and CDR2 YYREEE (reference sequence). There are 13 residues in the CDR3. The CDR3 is CASSDILKNIQYF. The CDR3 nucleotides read TGTGCCAGCAGCGACATCCTCAAAAACATTCAGTACTTC.

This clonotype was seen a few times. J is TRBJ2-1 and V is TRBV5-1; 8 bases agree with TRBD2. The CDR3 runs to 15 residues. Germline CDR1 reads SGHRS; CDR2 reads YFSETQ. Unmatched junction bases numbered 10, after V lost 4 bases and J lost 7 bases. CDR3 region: CASSPPGGPRNEQFF. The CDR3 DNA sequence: TGCGCCAGCAGCCCGCCGGGGGGGCCGAGGAATGAGCAGTTCTTC.

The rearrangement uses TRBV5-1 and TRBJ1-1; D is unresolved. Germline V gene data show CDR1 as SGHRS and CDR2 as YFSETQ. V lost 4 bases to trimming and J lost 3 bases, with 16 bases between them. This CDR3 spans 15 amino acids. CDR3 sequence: CASSLIGREDTEAFF. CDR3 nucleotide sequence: TGCGCCAGCAGCCTGATAGGGAGGGAGGACACTGAAGCTTTCTTT.

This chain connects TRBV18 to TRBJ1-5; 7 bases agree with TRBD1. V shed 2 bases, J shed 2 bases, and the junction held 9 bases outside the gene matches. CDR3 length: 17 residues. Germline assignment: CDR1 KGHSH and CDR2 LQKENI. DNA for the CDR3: TGTGCCAGCTCACCATTTGCAGGGGGGGCAGGCAATCAGCCCCAGCATTTT. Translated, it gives CASSPFAGGAGNQPQHF.

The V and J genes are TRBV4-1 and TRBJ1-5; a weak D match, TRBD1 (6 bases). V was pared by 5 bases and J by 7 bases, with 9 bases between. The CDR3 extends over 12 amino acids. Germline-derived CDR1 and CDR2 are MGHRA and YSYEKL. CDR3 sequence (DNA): TGCGCCAGCAGCGCCACAGGGCAGCCCCAGCATTTT. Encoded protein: CASSATGQPQHF.

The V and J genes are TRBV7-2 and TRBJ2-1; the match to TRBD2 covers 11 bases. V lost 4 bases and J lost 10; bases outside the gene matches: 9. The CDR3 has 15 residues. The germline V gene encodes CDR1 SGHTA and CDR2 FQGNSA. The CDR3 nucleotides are TGTGCCAGCAGCTATGTTAGCGGGGGGGCCGGGGAGCAGTTCTTC. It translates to CASSYVSGGAGEQFF.

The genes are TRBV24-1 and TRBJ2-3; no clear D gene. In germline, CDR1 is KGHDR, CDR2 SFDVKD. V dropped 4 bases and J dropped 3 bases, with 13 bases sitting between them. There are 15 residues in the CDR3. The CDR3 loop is CATSETLGPTDTQYF. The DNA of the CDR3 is TGTGCCACCAGTGAAACCTTAGGCCCTACAGATACGCAGTATTTT.

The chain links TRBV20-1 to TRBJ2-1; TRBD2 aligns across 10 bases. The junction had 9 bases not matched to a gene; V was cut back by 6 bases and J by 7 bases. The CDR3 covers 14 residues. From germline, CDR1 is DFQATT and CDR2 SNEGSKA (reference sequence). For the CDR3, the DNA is TGCAGTGCCTGGGGAGCGGGGGGGTTGAATGAGCAGTTCTTC. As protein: CSAWGAGGLNEQFF.

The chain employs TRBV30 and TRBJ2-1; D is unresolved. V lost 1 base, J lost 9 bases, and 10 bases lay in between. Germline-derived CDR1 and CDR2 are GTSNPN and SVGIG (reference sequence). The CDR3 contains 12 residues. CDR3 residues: CAWSGSGPEQFF. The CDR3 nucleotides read TGTGCCTGGAGTGGGTCGGGTCCTGAGCAGTTCTTC.

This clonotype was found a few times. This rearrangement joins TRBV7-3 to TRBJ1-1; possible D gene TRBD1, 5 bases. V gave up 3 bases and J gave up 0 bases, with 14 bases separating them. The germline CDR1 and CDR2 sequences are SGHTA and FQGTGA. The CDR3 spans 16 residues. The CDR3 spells CASSFGGVRVNTEAFF. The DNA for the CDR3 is TGTGCCAGCAGCTTCGGGGGGGTTCGGGTGAACACTGAAGCTTTCTTT.

The CDR3 reads CSVSGAQEGEAFF. CDR3 nucleotides: TGCAGCGTCTCGGGGGCCCAAGAGGGGGAAGCTTTCTTT. The chain uses TRBV29-1 and TRBJ1-1, with D possibly TRBD1 on 6 matching bases. This CDR3 has 13 residues. V was clipped by 6 bases and J by 8 bases, with 19 bases between them. Germline values: CDR1 SQVTM, CDR2 ANQGSEA. The variable domain in full, with the rest retrieved from reference TRBV29-1 and TRBJ1-1, is SAVISQKPSRDICQRGTSLTIQCQVDSQVTMMFWYRQQPGQSLTLIATANQGSEATYESGFVIDKFPISRPNLTFSTLTVSNMSPEDSSIYLCSVSGAQEGEAFFGQGTRLTVV.

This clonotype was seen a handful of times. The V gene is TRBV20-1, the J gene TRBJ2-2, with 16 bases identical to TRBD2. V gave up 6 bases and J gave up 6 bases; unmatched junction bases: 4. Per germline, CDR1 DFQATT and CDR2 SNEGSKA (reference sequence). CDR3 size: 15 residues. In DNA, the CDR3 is TGCAGTGCGGCCGGGACTAGCGGGGGGGCCGGGGAGCTGTTTTTT. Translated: CSAAGTSGGAGELFF.

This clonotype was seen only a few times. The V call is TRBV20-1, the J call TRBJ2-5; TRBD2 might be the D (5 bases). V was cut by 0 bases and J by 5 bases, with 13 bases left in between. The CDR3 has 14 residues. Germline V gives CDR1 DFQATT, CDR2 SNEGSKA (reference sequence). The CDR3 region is CSAREQTNPETQYF. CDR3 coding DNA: TGCAGTGCTAGAGAGCAGACTAACCCCGAGACCCAGTACTTC.

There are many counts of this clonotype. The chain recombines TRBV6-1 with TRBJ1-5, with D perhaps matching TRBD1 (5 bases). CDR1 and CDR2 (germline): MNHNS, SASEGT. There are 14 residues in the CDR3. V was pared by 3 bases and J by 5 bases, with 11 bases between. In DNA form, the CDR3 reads TGTGCCAGCAGTGATCAGGGAGACTATCAGCCCCAGCATTTT. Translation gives CASSDQGDYQPQHF.

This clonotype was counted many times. CDR3 residues: CATSEPQGFTDTQYF. For the CDR3, the DNA is TGTGCCACCAGTGAGCCGCAGGGATTCACAGATACGCAGTATTTT. V gene TRBV24-1 combines with J gene TRBJ2-3; D might be TRBD1 (5 bases). The CDR3 length is 15 residues. Trimming pared 4 bases from V and 2 bases from J, leaving 12 bases between. Germline CDR1 is KGHDR and CDR2 is SFDVKD.

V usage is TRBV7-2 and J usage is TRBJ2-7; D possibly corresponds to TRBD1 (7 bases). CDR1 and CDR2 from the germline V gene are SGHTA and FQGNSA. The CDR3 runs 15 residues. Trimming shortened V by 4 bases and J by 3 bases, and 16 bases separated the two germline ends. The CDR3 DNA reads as TGTGCCAGCAGCTCCGCGGGACAGATTTTCTACGAGCAGTACTTC. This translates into CASSSAGQIFYEQYF. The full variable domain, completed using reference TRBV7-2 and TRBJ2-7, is GAGVSQSPSNKVTEKGKDVELRCDPISGHTALYWYRQSLGQGLEFLIYFQGNSAPDKSGLPSDRFSAERTGGSVSTLTIQRTQQEDSAVYLCASSSAGQIFYEQYFGPGTRLTVT.

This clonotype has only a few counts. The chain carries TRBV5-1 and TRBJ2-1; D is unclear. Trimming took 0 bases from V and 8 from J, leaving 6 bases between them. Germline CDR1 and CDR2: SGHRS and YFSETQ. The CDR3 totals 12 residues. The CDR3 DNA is TGCGCCAGCAGCTTGGCCGTGGATGAGCAGTTCTTC. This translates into CASSLAVDEQFF.

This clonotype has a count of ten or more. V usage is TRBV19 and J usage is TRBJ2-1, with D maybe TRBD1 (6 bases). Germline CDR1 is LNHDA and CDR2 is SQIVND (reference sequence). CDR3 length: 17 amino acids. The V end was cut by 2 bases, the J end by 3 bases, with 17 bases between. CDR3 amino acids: CASSIKPLLQGYNEQFF. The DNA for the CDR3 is TGTGCCAGTAGTATAAAGCCCCTCTTACAGGGCTACAATGAGCAGTTCTTC. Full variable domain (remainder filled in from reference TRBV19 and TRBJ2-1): DGGITQSPKYLFRKEGQNVTLSCEQNLNHDAMYWYRQDPGQGLRLIYYSQIVNDFQKGDIAEGYSVSREKKESFPLTVTSAQKNPTAFYLCASSIKPLLQGYNEQFFGPGTRLTVL.

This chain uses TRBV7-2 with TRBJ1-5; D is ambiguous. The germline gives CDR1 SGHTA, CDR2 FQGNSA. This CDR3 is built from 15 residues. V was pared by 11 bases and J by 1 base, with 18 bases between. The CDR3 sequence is CAGTTGTRSNQPQHF. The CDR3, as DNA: TGTGCCGGTACGACTGGTACTCGGAGCAATCAGCCCCAGCATTTT.

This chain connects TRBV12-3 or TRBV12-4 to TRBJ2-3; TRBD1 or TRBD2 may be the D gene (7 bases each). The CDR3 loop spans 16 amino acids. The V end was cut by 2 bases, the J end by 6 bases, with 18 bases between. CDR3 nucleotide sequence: TGTGCCAGCAGTTTAAGGGACAGCGGGGCGGGGGATACGCAGTATTTT. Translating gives CASSLRDSGAGDTQYF.

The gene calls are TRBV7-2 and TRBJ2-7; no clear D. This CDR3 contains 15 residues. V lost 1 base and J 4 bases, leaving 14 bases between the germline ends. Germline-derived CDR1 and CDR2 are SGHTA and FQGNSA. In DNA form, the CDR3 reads TGTGCCAGCAGCTTAGTTCGGCGCGGAAGTTACGAGCAGTACTTC. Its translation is CASSLVRRGSYEQYF.

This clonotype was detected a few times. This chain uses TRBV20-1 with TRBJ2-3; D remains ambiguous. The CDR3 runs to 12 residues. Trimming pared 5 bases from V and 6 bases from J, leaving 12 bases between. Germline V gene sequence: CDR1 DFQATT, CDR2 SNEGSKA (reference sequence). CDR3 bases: TGCAGTGCTCTAGGTCTGGGGGATACGCAGTATTTT. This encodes CSALGLGDTQYF.

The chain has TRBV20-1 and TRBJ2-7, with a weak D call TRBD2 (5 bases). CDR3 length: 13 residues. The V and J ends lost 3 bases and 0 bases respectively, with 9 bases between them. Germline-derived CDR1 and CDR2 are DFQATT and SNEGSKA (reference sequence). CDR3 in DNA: TGCAGTGCTAGGGGTGGAGGCTCCTACGAGCAGTACGTC. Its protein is CSARGGGSYEQYV.